A single sample is the source of the 24 T cell receptor beta chains below, sequenced in a study of regulatory T cells in long-lasting Graves disease. Construction of TCR beta libraries relied on iRepertoire HTBI primers and on Arm-PCR targeting CDR3 regions. TCRdb re-derived calls from the multiplex PCR reads in MiXCR, one entry per CDR3 protein. The profile covers over 650,000 distinct CDR3 sequences, with about 32% appearing a single time and about two fifths taken by the ten largest. The time point was: persistent/refractory GD, antithyroid drugs over 5 years with positive TRAb. PBMC-derived RNA was used for the TCR library. Sequences were derived from peripheral blood mononuclear cells (PBMCs), sampled when the disease was refractory, from a patient treated with antithyroid drugs. Source of these receptors: a female donor with Graves disease.

The genes are TRBV9 and TRBJ1-2; D might be TRBD1 (5 bases). Germline V gene lookup returns CDR1 SGDLS and CDR2 YYNGEE. Trimming pared 4 bases from V and 4 bases from J, leaving 29 bases between. The CDR3 spans 19 residues. This chain's CDR3 is CASSLGASPPTRLPYGYTF. The DNA of the CDR3 is TGTGCCAGCAGCCTTGGGGCAAGCCCCCCTACCCGGCTCCCCTATGGCTACACCTTC.

This clonotype was counted only a few times. The chain carries TRBV5-1 and TRBJ1-2; D perhaps matches TRBD1 (5 bases). Germline-derived CDR1 and CDR2 are SGHRS and YFSETQ. V dropped 2 bases and J dropped 6 bases, with 17 bases sitting between them. There are 15 residues in the CDR3. In DNA form, the CDR3 reads TGCGCCAGCAGCTTAGTCTGGGACCACAGGAATGGCTACACCTTC. This gives the protein CASSLVWDHRNGYTF.

The rearrangement links TRBV19 to TRBJ1-1; 7 bases are a match to TRBD1. Germline V lookup: CDR1 LNHDA, CDR2 SQIVND (reference sequence). V lost 5 bases to trimming and J lost 0 bases; unmatched junction nucleotides: 6. The CDR3 has 15 amino acids. CDR3 sequence (DNA): TGTGCCAGTAGTGGCCGGACAGGCTTGAACACTGAAGCTTTCTTT. As protein: CASSGRTGLNTEAFF.

This clonotype was found a few times. The rearrangement joins TRBV5-1 to TRBJ1-2; weak D call: TRBD1 (6 bases). The germline V and J ends were trimmed by 4 bases and 3 bases, with 13 bases remaining between them. There are 14 residues in the CDR3. Germline V lookup: CDR1 SGHRS, CDR2 YFSETQ. The CDR3 DNA reads TGCGCCAGCAGCAACGTGGACAGTTACTATGGCTACACCTTC. Translating it yields CASSNVDSYYGYTF.

The V gene is TRBV27, the J gene TRBJ1-4; D call uncertain. The CDR3 is 12 residues long. The germline gives CDR1 MNHEY, CDR2 SMNVEV (reference sequence). Deletions cut 8 bases from V and 5 bases from J, with 9 bases between. The DNA of the CDR3 is TGTGCCAGCCGCCGCCCAAATGAAAAACTGTTTTTT. This translates into CASRRPNEKLFF.

On this clonotype: A much larger clone sits a single nucleotide away, making a read error possible. The conserved final phenylalanine or tryptophan is absent from the CDR3, which likely points to a read error. The chain recombines TRBV12-3 or TRBV12-4 with TRBJ2-5, with D maybe TRBD1 (5 bases). The V and J ends lost 3 bases and 1 base respectively, with 9 bases between them. The CDR3 runs to 14 residues. The CDR3 here is CASSFGAFQETQYY. The CDR3 DNA reads TGTGCCAGCAGTTTTGGGGCATTCCAAGAGACCCAGTACTAC.

This clonotype was seen more than once but under ten times. This rearrangement joins TRBV13 to TRBJ1-1, with 7 bases matching TRBD1. CDR1 is PRHDT, CDR2 FYEKMQ, per germline (reference sequence). The CDR3 has 15 residues. The trim removed 4 bases at V and 3 bases at J, leaving 8 bases unmatched. CDR3 sequence reads: CASSSVRDSYTEAFF. In DNA form, the CDR3 reads TGTGCCAGCAGCTCGGTCCGGGACAGTTACACTGAAGCTTTCTTT. The whole variable domain, filled in from reference TRBV13 and TRBJ1-1, reads AAGVIQSPRHLIKEKRETATLKCYPIPRHDTVYWYQQGPGQDPQFLISFYEKMQSDKGSIPDRFSAQQFSDYHSELNMSSLELGDSALYFCASSSVRDSYTEAFFGQGTRLTVV.

This clonotype occurred a few times. The chain employs TRBV29-1 and TRBJ1-1; D possibly corresponds to TRBD1 (5 bases). Per the germline V gene, CDR1 is SQVTM and CDR2 is ANQGSEA. This CDR3 region has 12 residues. Trimming cost V 7 bases and J 4 bases, with 13 bases left between them. The CDR3 here is CSGSAQGTEAFF. The CDR3, as DNA: TGCAGCGGCAGCGCCCAGGGCACTGAAGCTTTCTTT.

The rearrangement joins TRBV19 to TRBJ1-1; D is perhaps TRBD1 (6 bases). V was shortened by 2 bases and J by 1 base, with 14 bases between the two germline ends. The CDR3 has 16 residues. Germline V lookup: CDR1 LNHDA, CDR2 SQIVND (reference sequence). The CDR3 reads CASSIIPGAGNTEAFF. CDR3 nucleotides: TGTGCCAGTAGTATAATCCCGGGGGCTGGGAACACTGAAGCTTTCTTT. Based on the CDR3 plus reference TRBV19 and TRBJ1-1, the full variable domain is DGGITQSPKYLFRKEGQNVTLSCEQNLNHDAMYWYRQDPGQGLRLIYYSQIVNDFQKGDIAEGYSVSREKKESFPLTVTSAQKNPTAFYLCASSIIPGAGNTEAFFGQGTRLTVV.

This clonotype was seen at least ten times. The V and J genes are TRBV2 and TRBJ2-7; no definite D call. V was trimmed by 3 bases and J by 2 bases, leaving 8 bases between them. The V gene's germline CDR1 is SNHLY and CDR2 FYNNEI. The CDR3 contains 13 residues. The CDR3 protein is CASSESRAYEQYF. DNA for the CDR3: TGTGCCAGCAGTGAGAGTAGGGCCTACGAGCAGTACTTC.

The CDR3 DNA reads as TGCAGTGCCGCCTCAGGGCAGGGGAGCGGAAGCAATCAGCCCCAGCATTTT. It specifies CSAASGQGSGSNQPQHF. This chain connects TRBV20-1 to TRBJ1-5; D perhaps matches TRBD1 (6 bases). The CDR3 is made up of 17 amino acids. Trimming removed 6 bases at V and 1 base at J, with 22 bases between. Germline lookup yields CDR1 DFQATT and CDR2 SNEGSKA (reference sequence).

This clonotype has a count of ten or more. The chain has TRBV2 and TRBJ1-5; D might be TRBD1 (6 bases). Trimming left V 6 bases short and J 4 bases short, with 13 bases between. Germline V gene data show CDR1 as SNHLY and CDR2 as FYNNEI. CDR3 length: 14 amino acids. CDR3 protein: CASSASGENQPQHF. In DNA form, the CDR3 reads TGTGCCAGCAGCGCCTCAGGGGAGAATCAGCCCCAGCATTTT. The full variable domain, with the rest looked up from reference TRBV2 and TRBJ1-5, is EPEVTQTPSHQVTQMGQEVILRCVPISNHLYFYWYRQILGQKVEFLVSFYNNEISEKSEIFDDQFSVERPDGSNFTLKIRSTKLEDSAMYFCASSASGENQPQHFGDGTRLSIL.

The rearrangement links TRBV10-3 to TRBJ1-1; no clear D gene. This CDR3 is built from 15 residues. The germline V and J ends were trimmed by 2 bases and 1 base, with 11 bases remaining between them. Per germline, CDR1 ENHRY and CDR2 SYGVKD. The CDR3 reads CAISENGGTNTEAFF. CDR3 nucleotide sequence: TGTGCCATCAGTGAGAACGGCGGTACGAACACTGAAGCTTTCTTT.

The rearrangement uses TRBV7-2 and TRBJ1-1; tentative D call: TRBD1 (5 bases). The germline V and J ends were trimmed by 4 bases and 2 bases, with 14 bases remaining between them. This CDR3 comprises 15 residues. Germline V CDR1 and CDR2: SGHTA, FQGNSA. The CDR3 loop is CASSSPTATNTEAFF. Written as DNA, the CDR3 is TGTGCCAGCAGCTCACCGACAGCCACCAACACTGAAGCTTTCTTT. The full variable domain, with the rest looked up from reference TRBV7-2 and TRBJ1-1, is GAGVSQSPSNKVTEKGKDVELRCDPISGHTALYWYRQSLGQGLEFLIYFQGNSAPDKSGLPSDRFSAERTGGSVSTLTIQRTQQEDSAVYLCASSSPTATNTEAFFGQGTRLTVV.

The V gene is TRBV18, the J gene TRBJ2-7; 12 bases match TRBD2. V dropped 2 bases and J dropped 2; count of bases not matched to a gene: 7. Per germline, CDR1 KGHSH and CDR2 LQKENI. The CDR3 length is 17 residues. CDR3 residues: CASSPTSTSGSTYEQYF. The CDR3 nucleotides are TGTGCCAGCTCACCAACATCGACTAGCGGGAGTACCTACGAGCAGTACTTC.

This clonotype has ten or more counts. The chain joins TRBV11-2 to TRBJ2-5, with 7 positions matching TRBD1. Germline-derived CDR1 and CDR2 are SGHAT and FQNNGV. CDR3 length equals 16 residues. The V segment lost 0 bases and the J segment 5 bases; nucleotides outside the gene matches: 9. This chain's CDR3 is CASSLDLEGRGETQYF. As DNA, the CDR3 is TGTGCCAGCAGCTTAGATCTAGAGGGCAGGGGGGAGACCCAGTACTTC.

CDR3 sequence reads: CASSRSGTGMLNEQYF. The DNA of the CDR3 is TGCGCCAGCAGCCGGAGTGGGACAGGGATGTTGAACGAGCAGTACTTC. The gene calls are TRBV5-1 and TRBJ2-7; 9 nucleotides match TRBD1. CDR1 is SGHRS and CDR2 is YFSETQ in the germline V gene. V shed 4 bases, J shed 5 bases, and the junction held 13 bases outside the gene matches. The CDR3 has 16 amino acids.

The V gene is TRBV7-9, the J gene TRBJ1-1; D unclear. Trimming stripped 4 bases from V and 4 bases from J, with 13 bases between. The CDR3 contains 14 residues. Per the germline V gene, CDR1 is SEHNR and CDR2 is FQNEAQ (reference sequence). The CDR3 DNA is TGTGCCAGCAGCTCCGCCGGGAGGCGCACTGAAGCTTTCTTT. Amino acids: CASSSAGRRTEAFF.

This clonotype came up a few times. This chain uses TRBV5-1 with TRBJ1-3; 9 nucleotides line up with TRBD1. Germline V lookup: CDR1 SGHRS, CDR2 YFSETQ. The CDR3 loop spans 17 amino acids. With 1 base clipped from V and 2 bases from J, the junction kept 7 bases outside the gene matches. The CDR3 DNA is TGCGCCAGCAGCTTGTCTTGGACAGGGGTTCCTGGAAACACCATATATTTT. It yields the protein CASSLSWTGVPGNTIYF.

The J gene is TRBJ1-2, the V gene TRBV3-1; D is ambiguous. The CDR3 runs to 14 residues. Germline lookup yields CDR1 LGHDT and CDR2 YNNKEL (reference sequence). V dropped 0 bases and J dropped 3 bases, with 8 bases sitting between them. The CDR3 nucleotides read TGTGCCAGCAGCCAAGACATGGCCCACTATGGCTACACCTTC. Its protein product is CASSQDMAHYGYTF.

This clonotype was counted only a few times. The chain combines TRBV28 with TRBJ2-7, with D possibly TRBD2 on 5 matching bases. V lost 9 bases to trimming and J lost 5 bases, with 14 bases between them. CDR3 length: 12 residues. CDR1 is MDHEN, CDR2 SYDVKM, per germline. The CDR3 DNA follows: TGTGCCAGTCTGACCGGGGTGGACGAGCAGTACTTC. As protein: CASLTGVDEQYF. Using reference TRBV28 and TRBJ2-7 for the parts outside the CDR3, the full variable domain is DVKVTQSSRYLVKRTGEKVFLECVQDMDHENMFWYRQDPGLGLRLIYFSYDVKMKEKGDIPEGYSVSREKKERFSLILESASTNQTSMYLCASLTGVDEQYFGPGTRLTVT.

This CDR3 is CASSQDGSGSYEQYF. CDR3 sequence (DNA): TGTGCCAGCAGCCAAGATGGTAGCGGTTCCTACGAGCAGTACTTC. The chain combines TRBV14 with TRBJ2-7, with D possibly being TRBD2 (6 bases). This CDR3 region has 15 residues. Germline loops: CDR1 SGHDN, CDR2 FVKESK. V lost 0 bases and J lost 1, with 10 bases in between.

This clonotype has a handful of counts. The chain's CDR3 is CASSSSGGLYEQYF. The CDR3 nucleotides read TGTGCCAGCAGTTCATCAGGGGGCTTATACGAGCAGTACTTC. V is TRBV6-5 and J is TRBJ2-7; the match to TRBD1 covers 8 bases. J lost 4 bases, V lost 4 bases, and 6 bases had no gene match. This CDR3 is built from 14 residues. CDR1 and CDR2 from the germline V gene are MNHEY and SVGAGI.

In this sample, this clonotype turned up a few times. This chain links TRBV14 with TRBJ1-4; D unresolved. Germline CDR1 and CDR2: SGHDN and FVKESK. Trimming removed 0 bases from V and 4 bases from J, with 12 bases in between. The CDR3 loop spans 16 amino acids. The CDR3 DNA reads as TGTGCCAGCAGCCAAGATTTTACCGATCTTAATGAAAAACTGTTTTTT. It is translated as CASSQDFTDLNEKLFF.